The source of this T cell receptor (beta chain) is a study of blood T cell repertoires in COVID-19. Study information: COVID-19 samples, acute and convalescent, were from the United States, Italy and Spain.

This clone was counted once. The germline V gene encodes CDR1 SNHLY and CDR2 FYNNEI. Trimming stripped 3 bases from V and 5 bases from J, with 7 bases between. The CDR3 has 12 residues. Only in-frame clones appear in the TCRdb table, and some are missing; sequencing was by immunoSEQ multiplex PCR. The sample consists of roughly 50,000 clones, roughly 80% of them appearing once. Input material: peripheral blood. This sequence joins TRBV2 and TRBJ1-1; D remains unclear. The sequence was obtained from a woman older than 75 with acute or convalescent COVID-19. This CDR3 reads CASSEILTEAFF. In nucleotides, the CDR3 is TGTGCCAGCAGTGAGATCCTAACTGAAGCTTTCTTT.